The clone carrying this TCR beta chain was observed a single time. Its specificity is not known. PCR used 60 Vbeta primers and 13 Jbeta primers. Profiled with immunoSEQ multiplex PCR; TCRdb holds only in-frame clones, not every one. The sample yields about 82,000 clones, around 68% seen once. The data stem from a study of cytomegalovirus exposure and HLA in healthy donors. The study, taken as a whole, reports: Cytomegalovirus-associated status was assigned to approximately 160 TCR beta chains.

Germline-derived CDR1 and CDR2 are ENHRY and SYGVKD. CDR3 length: 15 amino acids. The V gene end was trimmed by 4 bases and the J gene end by 5 bases; junction bases not matched to a gene: 4. Input material: PBMCs. The genes are TRBV10-3 and TRBJ2-1, with TRBD2 matching 11 bases. This TCR derives from a man in his forties in good health and CMV-seropositive. CDR3 in amino acids: CAISAGSGRDNEQFF. CDR3 bases: TGTGCCATCAGTGCTGGTAGCGGGAGGGACAATGAGCAGTTCTTC.